A selection of T cell receptor beta chains follows, all from one sample in a study of cytomegalovirus exposure and HLA in healthy donors. Here immunoSEQ multiplex PCR was the method, and the copy in TCRdb shows in-frame clones only, minus some. The sample holds fewer than 200,000 clones, about 75% seen once. The sequenced material came from PBMCs. The source of these receptors is a female donor in good health and CMV-seronegative. Both conserved end residues are part of each CDR3. D genes are given only for firm matches. Rows may omit the clone size; those that give it use once, few, many or a size class.

clone_size | d_call | j_call | v_call | cdr3_nt | cdr3_aa
. | . | TRBJ1-1 | TRBV19 | TGTGCCAGTAGTATAGACTGGACAGAGAACACTGAAGCTTTCTTT | CASSIDWTENTEAFF
. | TRBD2 | TRBJ2-3 | TRBV28 | TGTGCCAGCAGTTTTAGCGGGAGGGGGACAGATACGCAGTATTTT | CASSFSGRGTDTQYF
. | . | TRBJ1-4 | TRBV12-5 | TGTGCTAGTGGTTCGAAGGACGGGGTTAATGAAAAACTGTTTTTT | CASGSKDGVNEKLFF
. | . | TRBJ2-2 | TRBV19 | TGTGCCAGTAGTAGTAGGGGCAGGACCGGGGAGCTGTTTTTT | CASSSRGRTGELFF
. | . | TRBJ1-1 | TRBV5-4 | TGTGCCAGCAGCTTGTGGGGGGGGAGCACTGAAGCTTTCTTT | CASSLWGGSTEAFF
. | TRBD1 | TRBJ2-7 | TRBV4-3 | TGCGCCAGCAGCCAAGACTGGTCGGGGACAGGGTACGAGCAGTACTTC | CASSQDWSGTGYEQYF
. | . | TRBJ1-2 | TRBV27 | TGTGCCAGCAGTTCAGTAGGGACAATCTATGGCTACACCTTC | CASSSVGTIYGYTF
. | . | TRBJ1-2 | TRBV5-8 | TGTGCCAGCAGCTTGGCAGGGTCTCAGTTATATGGCTACACCTTC | CASSLAGSQLYGYTF
. | TRBD1 | TRBJ1-2 | TRBV9 | TGTGCCAGCAGCGCATCCGGAACAGGGGGCGCGGGCTATGGCTACACCTTC | CASSASGTGGAGYGYTF
. | TRBD1 | TRBJ1-4 | TRBV28 | TGTGCCAGCAGCCAACCCGGGGACAGGGGGCTGACTAATGAAAAACTGTTTTTT | CASSQPGDRGLTNEKLFF
few | . | TRBJ1-2 | TRBV2 | TGTGCCAGCAGCACTGAGGGACAACTATATGGCTACACCTTC | CASSTEGQLYGYTF
. | . | TRBJ1-3 | TRBV9 | TGTGCCAGCAGCGCAGACAGCATACCTGGAAACACCATATATTTT | CASSADSIPGNTIYF
. | TRBD1 | TRBJ1-4 | TRBV4-3 | TGCGCCAGCAGCCAAGATCAGGGGACAGCCAATGAAAAACTGTTTTTT | CASSQDQGTANEKLFF
. | . | TRBJ1-1 | TRBV7-2 | TGTGCCAGCAGCTACTATCGACAGTCCAACACTGAAGCCTTCTTT | CASSYYRQSNTEAFF
. | . | TRBJ2-2 | TRBV30 | TGTGCCTGGAGTAGCAACACCGGGGAGCTGTTTTTT | CAWSSNTGELFF
. | . | TRBJ2-3 | TRBV7-3 | TGTGCCAGCAGCATAACTTCTAGCACAGATACGCAGTATTTT | CASSITSSTDTQYF
. | . | TRBJ2-1 | TRBV19 | TGTGCCAGTAGTACCTTTTATCCAGCGGTTAGCTCCTACAATGAGCAGTTCTTC | CASSTFYPAVSSYNEQFF
. | TRBD1 | TRBJ1-3 | TRBV5-1 | TGCGCCAGCAGCTTGGGGTCGGGACAGCCCGCAGTAGGCATATATTTT | CASSLGSGQPAVGIYF
. | TRBD1 | TRBJ1-1 | TRBV2 | TGTGCCAGCTGCCTCAGGGGGCCCACTGAAGCTTTCTTT | CASCLRGPTEAFF
. | TRBD1 | TRBJ1-4 | TRBV7-9 | TGTGCCAGCAGCACAAGACAGGGGGCCGGTGAAAAACTGTTTTTT | CASSTRQGAGEKLFF
. | TRBD1 | TRBJ1-2 | TRBV7-3 | TGTGCCAGCAGCCCAAGGACAGGGCATGGCTACACCTTC | CASSPRTGHGYTF
. | . | TRBJ2-1 | TRBV4-3 | TGCGCCAGCAGCCAAGATCCGGCAGCTAGCGCCTACAATGAGCAGTTCTTC | CASSQDPAASAYNEQFF
. | . | TRBJ2-1 | TRBV4-2 | TGTGCCAGCAGCCCAAGCCACGGGAAGAGCTCCTACAATGAGCAGTTCTTC | CASSPSHGKSSYNEQFF
. | TRBD2 | TRBJ2-1 | TRBV19 | TGTGCCAGTAGTAACCTTCTGACTAGCGGGGTCCCCCTGGGGAATGAGCAGTTCTTC | CASSNLLTSGVPLGNEQFF
once | . | TRBJ2-6 | TRBV7-2 | TGTGCCAGCAGCTTCGGGGGAAGTGGGGCCAACGTCCTGACTTTC | CASSFGGSGANVLTF
. | TRBD2 | TRBJ2-1 | TRBV29-1 | TGCAGCGTTGTGGTTGGGGGGGGTGAGCAGTTCTTC | CSVVVGGGEQFF
. | TRBD1 | TRBJ1-2 | TRBV5-6 | TGTGCCAGCAGCCAAGGACAGGTCCTTAGCTATGGCTACACCTTC | CASSQGQVLSYGYTF
. | TRBD2 | TRBJ2-3 | TRBV7-2 | TGTGCCAGCAGCTTAGCGGGCGGGAGAACCCCACTTACGCAGTATTTT | CASSLAGGRTPLTQYF
. | TRBD1 | TRBJ2-5 | TRBV11-3 | TGTGCCAGCAGCTTACAGGGGGCGGGAGAGACCCAGTACTTC | CASSLQGAGETQYF
. | . | TRBJ1-5 | TRBV28 | TGTGCCAGCAGTTTGGCGGCAGCACCCAATCAGCCCCAGCATTTT | CASSLAAAPNQPQHF
. | TRBD2 | TRBJ2-3 | TRBV4-3 | TGCGCCAGCAGCCGGGGGGGAGGGGGCACAGATACGCAGTATTTT | CASSRGGGGTDTQYF
. | TRBD2 | TRBJ2-7 | TRBV18 | TGTGCCAGCTCACCACGGAAGGCGGGAGGGCCGTACGAGCAGTACTTC | CASSPRKAGGPYEQYF
. | TRBD1 | TRBJ1-3 | TRBV5-1 | TGCGCCAGCAGCCCGACAGGGAACGGAAACACCATATATTTT | CASSPTGNGNTIYF
. | TRBD1 | TRBJ2-5 | TRBV19 | TGTGCCAGCAGTTTCCGGGACAGGCAAGAGACCCAGTACTTC | CASSFRDRQETQYF
once | . | TRBJ1-6 | TRBV4-1 | TGCGCCAGCAGCCAAGGGGGGGGTAGGAATTCACCCCTCCACTTT | CASSQGGGRNSPLHF
. | . | TRBJ2-1 | TRBV4-1 | TGCGCCAGCAGCCAAGAAGGGGATGAGCAGTTCTTC | CASSQEGDEQFF
. | . | TRBJ1-1 | TRBV5-6 | TGTGCCAGCAGTTATGCAGGGGAACAAGCTGAAGCTTTCTTT | CASSYAGEQAEAFF
. | TRBD1 | TRBJ2-3 | TRBV30 | TGTGCCTGGAGTGCCGACAGGGGTGATACGCAGTATTTT | CAWSADRGDTQYF
. | TRBD1 | TRBJ1-5 | TRBV27 | TGTGCCAGCAGCACAGGGGGAAGCCAGCCCCAGCATTTT | CASSTGGSQPQHF
. | . | TRBJ1-1 | TRBV4-2 | TGTGCCAGCAGCCTCACAGGGCCCCCGAACACTGAAGCTTTCTTT | CASSLTGPPNTEAFF
. | . | TRBJ1-1 | TRBV11-2 | TGTGCCAGCAGCCATTGGACAAGCACTGAAGCTTTCTTT | CASSHWTSTEAFF
. | TRBD1 | TRBJ1-2 | TRBV19 | TGTGCCAGTAAAGAGACAGGGAGTCCTGGCTACACCTTC | CASKETGSPGYTF
few | . | TRBJ1-5 | TRBV30 | TGTGCCTGGAGTAGCAGGGTGAGAAATCAGCCCCAGCATTTT | CAWSSRVRNQPQHF
. | TRBD1 | TRBJ2-3 | TRBV28 | TGTGCCAGCAGTTTAGCGACAGGGGGCAGAGATACGCAGTATTTT | CASSLATGGRDTQYF
. | . | TRBJ1-5 | TRBV5-5 | TGTGCCAGCAGCTACCGACAGAGCAATCAGCCCCAGCATTTT | CASSYRQSNQPQHF
. | . | TRBJ1-1 | TRBV9 | TGTGCCAGCAGCCCAAGGGGCAACCAGAACACTGAAGCTTTCTTT | CASSPRGNQNTEAFF
. | TRBD1 | TRBJ1-3 | TRBV6-5 | TGTGCCAGCAGCCCGACAGGGGCCGCGGGAAACACCATATATTTT | CASSPTGAAGNTIYF
. | TRBD2 | TRBJ2-3 | TRBV4-1 | TGCGCCAGCAGCCACCGGACTAGCGGGGGTGCGCAGTATTTT | CASSHRTSGGAQYF
. | TRBD1 | TRBJ1-4 | TRBV30 | TGTGCCTGGAACAGGGGCTGGGGAGAAAAACTGTTTTTT | CAWNRGWGEKLFF
few | TRBD1 | TRBJ2-3 | TRBV6-1 | TGTGCCAGCAGCCTAACAGGGGGTCCCACAGATACGCAGTATTTT | CASSLTGGPTDTQYF
. | . | TRBJ1-1 | TRBV6-6 | TGTGCCAGCAGTTACAGTATCAGCGACACTGAAGCTTTCTTT | CASSYSISDTEAFF
. | . | TRBJ1-1 | TRBV19 | TGTGCCAGTAGCCCCTCAGGAATTGGGACTGAAGCTTTCTTT | CASSPSGIGTEAFF
. | TRBD1 | TRBJ2-2 | TRBV9 | TGTGCCAGCAGCGACAGGGGAGCCGGGGAGCTGTTTTTT | CASSDRGAGELFF